This T cell receptor (beta chain) was recorded in a study of blood T cells in healthy people across ages. Study-wide background: About one barcoded beta molecule per two T cells was the capture yield of template switching.

This clonotype occurred a few times. Its matching antigen is unknown. Samples each had at least 5.5 micrograms of total RNA extracted. Germline values: CDR1 MGHRA, CDR2 YSYEKL. Trimming left V 4 bases short and J 5 bases short, with 12 bases between. The CDR3 has 14 amino acids. Study-wide points: In older individuals, TCR beta diversity per million T cells was lower, falling roughly linearly with age.

Then a second PCR, running roughly 7 to 11 cycles, was carried out with a sample-barcoded 5' primer and a J-beta primer mix. A template-switch adaptor that had 12 random nucleotides put a tag on each cDNA molecule. From the 5' RACE reads, TCRdb called clonotypes with MiXCR, one entry per CDR3 protein. The table has about 1.6 million distinct CDR3 sequences, around 35% seen once. The genes are TRBV4-1 and TRBJ2-4, with D perhaps matching TRBD1 (6 bases). The sequencing input was blood. The receptor's source is a woman aged 30 to 39 in good health. In DNA form, the CDR3 reads TGCGCCAGCAGCCGTAGACAGGCCGAAAACATTCAGTACTTC. This sequence encodes CASSRRQAENIQYF.